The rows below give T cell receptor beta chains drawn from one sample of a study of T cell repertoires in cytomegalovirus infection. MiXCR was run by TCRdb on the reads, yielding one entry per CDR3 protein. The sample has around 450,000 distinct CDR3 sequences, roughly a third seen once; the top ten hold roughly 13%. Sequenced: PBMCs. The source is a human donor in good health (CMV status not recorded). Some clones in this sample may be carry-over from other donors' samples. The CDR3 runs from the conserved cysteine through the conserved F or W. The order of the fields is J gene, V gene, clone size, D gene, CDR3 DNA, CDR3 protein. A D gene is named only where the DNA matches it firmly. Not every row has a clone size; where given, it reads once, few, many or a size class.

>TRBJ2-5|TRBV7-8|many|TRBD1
TGTGCCAGCAGCATCGGGACAGGCAGACAAGAGACCCAGTACTTC
CASSIGTGRQETQYF
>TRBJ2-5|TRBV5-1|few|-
TGCGCCAGCAGCTTCAGTTCGGAGACCCAGTACTTC
CASSFSSETQYF
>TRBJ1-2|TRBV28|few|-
TGTGCCAGCAGTTTAGTGTCCGGGGCGCTTGGCTACACCTTC
CASSLVSGALGYTF
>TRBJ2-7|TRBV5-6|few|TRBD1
TGTGCCAGCAGCCTGGGGACAGAGTCCTACGAGCAGTACTTC
CASSLGTESYEQYF
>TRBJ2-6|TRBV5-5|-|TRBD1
TGTGCCAGCAGCTCTTTTTACTGGACAGGGGCAAGCTCTGGGGCCAACGTCCTGACTTTC
CASSSFYWTGASSGANVLTF
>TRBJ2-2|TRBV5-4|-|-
TGTGCCAGCAGCCTGGAGATCGGGGAGCTGTTTTTT
CASSLEIGELFF
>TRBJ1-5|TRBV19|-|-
TGTGCCAGTAGTTGGACAGTAGATAATCAGCCCCAGCATTTT
CASSWTVDNQPQHF
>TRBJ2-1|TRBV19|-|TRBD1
TGTGCCAGTAGTATAGCAGGGTACAGGGGCGATGAGCAGTTCTTC
CASSIAGYRGDEQFF
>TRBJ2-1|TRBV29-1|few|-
TGCAGCGCCACGCCTGACGGGTCCGAGCAGTTCTTC
CSATPDGSEQFF
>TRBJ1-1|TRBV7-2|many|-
TGTGCCAGCAGCACTAGACGGCGGAGTGAAGCTTTCTTT
CASSTRRRSEAFF
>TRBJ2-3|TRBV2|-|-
TGTGCCAGCAGTGAAGGCCGTACGCCTAACACAGATACGCAGTATTTT
CASSEGRTPNTDTQYF